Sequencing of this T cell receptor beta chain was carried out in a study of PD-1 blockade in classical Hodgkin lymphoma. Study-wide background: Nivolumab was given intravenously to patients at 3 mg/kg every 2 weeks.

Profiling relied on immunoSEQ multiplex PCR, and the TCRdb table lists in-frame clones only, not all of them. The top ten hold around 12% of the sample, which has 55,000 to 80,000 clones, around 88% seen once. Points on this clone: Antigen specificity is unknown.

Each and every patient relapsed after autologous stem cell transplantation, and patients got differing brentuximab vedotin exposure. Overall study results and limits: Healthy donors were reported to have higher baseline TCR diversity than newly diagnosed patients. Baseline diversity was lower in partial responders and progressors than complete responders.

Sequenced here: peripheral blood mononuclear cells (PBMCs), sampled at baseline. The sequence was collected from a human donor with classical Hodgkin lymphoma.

The chain's CDR3 is CASSIRDPRGYSNQPQHF. In DNA form, the CDR3 reads TGTGCCAGTAGTATAAGGGACCCGAGGGGTTATAGCAATCAGCCCCAGCATTTT. This chain joins TRBV19 and TRBJ1-5; maybe TRBD1 (5 bases). The CDR3 length is 18 residues. CDR1 is LNHDA and CDR2 is SQIVND in the germline V gene (reference sequence). Trimming took 2 bases from V and 0 from J, leaving 17 bases between them.